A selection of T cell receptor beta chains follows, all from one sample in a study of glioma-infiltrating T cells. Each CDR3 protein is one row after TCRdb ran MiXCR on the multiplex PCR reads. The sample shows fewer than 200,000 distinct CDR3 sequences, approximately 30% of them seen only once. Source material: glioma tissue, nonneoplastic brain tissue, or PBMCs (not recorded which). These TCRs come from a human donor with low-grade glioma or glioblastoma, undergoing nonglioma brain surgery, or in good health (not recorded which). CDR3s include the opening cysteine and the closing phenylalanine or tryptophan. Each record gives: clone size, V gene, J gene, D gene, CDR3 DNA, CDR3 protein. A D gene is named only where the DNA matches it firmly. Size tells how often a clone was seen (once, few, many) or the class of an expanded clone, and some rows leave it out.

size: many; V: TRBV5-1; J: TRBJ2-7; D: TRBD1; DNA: TGCGCCAGCGGCCGAGGACAGGGTCCCAACGAGCAGTACTTC; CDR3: CASGRGQGPNEQYF
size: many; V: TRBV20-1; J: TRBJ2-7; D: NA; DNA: TGCAGTGCTAGCGGGACCCGGACCCCCGAGCAGTACTTC; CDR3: CSASGTRTPEQYF
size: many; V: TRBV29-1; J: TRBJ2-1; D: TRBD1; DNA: TGCAGCGTTAAGACAGGGACCAATGAGCAGTTCTTC; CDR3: CSVKTGTNEQFF
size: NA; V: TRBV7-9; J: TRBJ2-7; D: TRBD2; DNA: TGTGCCAGTCGCCTAGCGGGAGGCTACGAGCAGTACTTC; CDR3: CASRLAGGYEQYF
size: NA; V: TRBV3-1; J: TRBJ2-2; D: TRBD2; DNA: TGTGCCGGCGGCCAACGACTAGCGGGACACACCGGGGAGCTGTTTTTT; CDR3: CAGGQRLAGHTGELFF
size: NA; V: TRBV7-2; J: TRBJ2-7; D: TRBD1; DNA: TGTGCCAGCAGCTTAGTCGGGACAGGGTCCTACGAGCAGTACTTC; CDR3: CASSLVGTGSYEQYF
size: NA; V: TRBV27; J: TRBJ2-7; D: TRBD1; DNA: TGTGCCAGCAGTGTACGACAGGGAGACTACGAGCAGTACTTC; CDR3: CASSVRQGDYEQYF
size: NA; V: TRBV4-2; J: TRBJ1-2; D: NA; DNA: TGTGCCAGCCGCCAAGAGGCGCGAACCTCTGGCTCCCCCTTC; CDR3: CASRQEARTSGSPF
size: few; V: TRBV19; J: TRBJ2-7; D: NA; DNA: TGTGCCAGTAATGGACAAGACTCCTACGAGCAGTACTTC; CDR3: CASNGQDSYEQYF
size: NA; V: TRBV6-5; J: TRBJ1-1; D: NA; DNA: TGTGCCAGCAGTGGGCAAAGGGATAACACTGAAGCTTTCTTT; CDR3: CASSGQRDNTEAFF
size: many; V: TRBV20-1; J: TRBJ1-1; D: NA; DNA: TGCAGTGCTAGATTCGGTAAGGACACTGAAGCTTTCTTT; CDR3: CSARFGKDTEAFF
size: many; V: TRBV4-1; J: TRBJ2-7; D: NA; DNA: TGCGCCAGCAGCCCCAGCCGGTGGAGTCCAGCCTACGAGCAGTACTTC; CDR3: CASSPSRWSPAYEQYF
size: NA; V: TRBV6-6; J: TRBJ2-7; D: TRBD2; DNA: TGTGCCAGCAGTTACAGAGGACTAGCGGGAGGTTACTACGAGCAGTACTTC; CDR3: CASSYRGLAGGYYEQYF
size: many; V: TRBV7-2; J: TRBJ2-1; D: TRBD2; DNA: TGTGCCAGCAGCTTATCACCTACAGCCGGGAGGGAGCAGTTCTTC; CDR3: CASSLSPTAGREQFF
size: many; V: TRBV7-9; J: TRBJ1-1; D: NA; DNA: TGTGCCAGCAGCTTAAGGACAGCGAACACTGAAGCTTTCTTT; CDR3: CASSLRTANTEAFF
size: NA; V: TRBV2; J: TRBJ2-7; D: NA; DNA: TGTGCCAGCACCTTAAGAATCTTCTACGAGCAGTACTTC; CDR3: CASTLRIFYEQYF
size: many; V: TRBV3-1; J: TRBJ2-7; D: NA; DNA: TGTGCCAGCAGCCTTCACGGGGGATACGAGCAGTACTTC; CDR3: CASSLHGGYEQYF
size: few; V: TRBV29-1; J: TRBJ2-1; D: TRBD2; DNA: TGCAGCGTGGGGACTAGCGATGAGCAGTTCTTC; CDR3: CSVGTSDEQFF
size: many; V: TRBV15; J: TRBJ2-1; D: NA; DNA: TGTGCCACCAGCAGCGGGGCAGGGTACTACAATGAGCAGTTCTTC; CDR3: CATSSGAGYYNEQFF
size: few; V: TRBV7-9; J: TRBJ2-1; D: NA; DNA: TGTGCCAGCAGCCCTTATAGGGGAGGGGGGAATGAGCAGTTCTTC; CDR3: CASSPYRGGGNEQFF
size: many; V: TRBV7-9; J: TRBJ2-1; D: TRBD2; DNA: TGTGCCAGCAGCTTATTAGCGGGAGGCGGGAATGAGCAGTTCTTC; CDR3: CASSLLAGGGNEQFF
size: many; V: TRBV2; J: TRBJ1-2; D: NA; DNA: TGTGCCAGCAGTGATCAGGGAAACTATGGCTACACCTTC; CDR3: CASSDQGNYGYTF
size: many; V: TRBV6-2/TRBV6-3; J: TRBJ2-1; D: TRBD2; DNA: TGTGCCAGCAGTTACACCGCCCTAGCGGCCAATTACAATGAGCAGTTCTTC; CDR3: CASSYTALAANYNEQFF
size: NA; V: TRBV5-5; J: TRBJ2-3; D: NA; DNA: TGTGCCAGCAACTTAGCGTCGGGGACGAGTCGGACAGATAAGCAGTATTTT; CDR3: CASNLASGTSRTDKQYF
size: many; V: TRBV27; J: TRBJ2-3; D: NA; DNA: TGTGCCAGCAGCCCCGTGGGCACAGATACGCAGTATTTT; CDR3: CASSPVGTDTQYF
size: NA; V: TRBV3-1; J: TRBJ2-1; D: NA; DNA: TGTGCCAGCAGCCAAGATCGGGTTGAGCAGTTCTTC; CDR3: CASSQDRVEQFF
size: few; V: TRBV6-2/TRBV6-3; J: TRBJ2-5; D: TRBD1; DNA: TGTGCCAGCAGTACCAGACCGGGACAGGGGATGGGGACCCAGTACTTC; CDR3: CASSTRPGQGMGTQYF
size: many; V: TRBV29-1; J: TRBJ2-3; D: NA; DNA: TGCAGCGTTGACCCCTGGGTCTCTAGCACAGATACGCAGTATTTT; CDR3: CSVDPWVSSTDTQYF
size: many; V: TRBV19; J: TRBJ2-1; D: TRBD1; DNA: TGTGCCAGTAGTCTCCGGGACAGGGAAGATGAGCAGTTCTTC; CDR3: CASSLRDREDEQFF
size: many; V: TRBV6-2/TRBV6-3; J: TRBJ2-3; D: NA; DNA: TGTGCCAGCAGCTACAGAAGGACAGATACGCAGTATTTT; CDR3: CASSYRRTDTQYF
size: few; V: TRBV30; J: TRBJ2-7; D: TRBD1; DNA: TGTGCCTGGAGCGGCTTGGGACAGGGCTACGAGCAGTACTTC; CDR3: CAWSGLGQGYEQYF
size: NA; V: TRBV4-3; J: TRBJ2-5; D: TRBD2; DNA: TGCGCCAGCAGCCGAGGACTAGCGGGAGGGCCCTCATGGGAGACCCAGTACTTC; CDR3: CASSRGLAGGPSWETQYF
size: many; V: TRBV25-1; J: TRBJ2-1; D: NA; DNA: TGTGCCAGCACCCGAAGGCCCCTTCACTCCTACAATGAGCAGTTCTTC; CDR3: CASTRRPLHSYNEQFF
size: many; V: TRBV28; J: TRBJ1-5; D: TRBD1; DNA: TGTGCCAGCAGGTGGGGGGGACAGACTCCTCTGCATTTT; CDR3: CASRWGGQTPLHF
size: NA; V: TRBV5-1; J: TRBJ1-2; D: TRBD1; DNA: TGCGCCAGCAGCCGGGACAGCGCTACTAACTATGGCTACACCTTC; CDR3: CASSRDSATNYGYTF
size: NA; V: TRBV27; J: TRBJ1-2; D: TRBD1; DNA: TGTGCCAGCAGTTCGGGACAGGTTTTGACGAGGGGCTACACCTTC; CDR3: CASSSGQVLTRGYTF
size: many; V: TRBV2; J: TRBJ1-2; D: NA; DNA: TGTGCCAGCAGTGGCAGCCCCTATGGCTACACCTTC; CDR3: CASSGSPYGYTF
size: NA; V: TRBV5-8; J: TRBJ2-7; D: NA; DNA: TGTGCCAGCATACGCAGACAGACAAATACCTACGATCAGTACTTC; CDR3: CASIRRQTNTYDQYF
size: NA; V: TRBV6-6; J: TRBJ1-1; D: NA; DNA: TGTGCCAGCAGTTATAGGGGGAGCAGGTTGCTCACTGAAGCTTTCTTT; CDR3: CASSYRGSRLLTEAFF
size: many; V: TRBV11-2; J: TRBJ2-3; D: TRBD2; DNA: TGTGCCAGCAGCGAAAACGGACTAGCGGACACAGATACGCAGTATTTT; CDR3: CASSENGLADTDTQYF
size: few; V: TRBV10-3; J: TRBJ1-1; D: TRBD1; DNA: TGTGCCACCGAACAGGGGGCTGCGAACACTGAAGCTTTCTTT; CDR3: CATEQGAANTEAFF
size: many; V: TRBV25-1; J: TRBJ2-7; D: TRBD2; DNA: TGTGCCAGCAGTGACTGGACTAGCGGTACCTACGAGCAGTACTTC; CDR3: CASSDWTSGTYEQYF
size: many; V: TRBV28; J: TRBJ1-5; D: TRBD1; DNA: TGTGCCAGCAGTTTAGGACAGGGGAATCAGCCCCAGCATTTT; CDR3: CASSLGQGNQPQHF
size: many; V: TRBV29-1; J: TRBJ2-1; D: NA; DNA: TGCAGCGTTGAAGATCGAGAGCAGTTCTTC; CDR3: CSVEDREQFF
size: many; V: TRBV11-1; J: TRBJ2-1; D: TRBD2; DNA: TGTGCCAGCAGTTGGACTAGCGGGAGTTCAGGCAATGAGCAGTTCTTC; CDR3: CASSWTSGSSGNEQFF
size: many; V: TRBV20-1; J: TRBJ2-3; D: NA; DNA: TGCAGTGCCCTGGGCCCGGTGGGTACGCAGTATTTT; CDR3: CSALGPVGTQYF